This TCR beta chain was found in a study of blood T cell repertoires in COVID-19. Study at large: The United States, Italy and Spain supplied acute and convalescent COVID-19 samples.

Original processing notes: Amplification with reference gene primers provided the estimates of nucleated cell counts. Here immunoSEQ multiplex PCR was the method, and the copy in TCRdb shows in-frame clones only, minus some. That table is the source of V, J and clone size, and D and trimming were worked out from the DNA. The sample yields about 80,000 clones, roughly 89% seen once. Germline V lookup: CDR1 MNHNS, CDR2 SASEGT. The trim removed 7 bases at V and 10 bases at J, leaving 10 bases unmatched. The length of the CDR3 is 14 residues. Sequencing used peripheral blood. J is TRBJ2-1 and V is TRBV6-1; 10 nucleotides agree with TRBD2. The receptor was isolated from a man aged 25-45 years with acute or convalescent COVID-19. CDR3 sequence (DNA): TGTGCCAGCACCGCCAGCGGGAGGGCCGGAGAGCAGTTCTTC. Amino acids: CASTASGRAGEQFF.